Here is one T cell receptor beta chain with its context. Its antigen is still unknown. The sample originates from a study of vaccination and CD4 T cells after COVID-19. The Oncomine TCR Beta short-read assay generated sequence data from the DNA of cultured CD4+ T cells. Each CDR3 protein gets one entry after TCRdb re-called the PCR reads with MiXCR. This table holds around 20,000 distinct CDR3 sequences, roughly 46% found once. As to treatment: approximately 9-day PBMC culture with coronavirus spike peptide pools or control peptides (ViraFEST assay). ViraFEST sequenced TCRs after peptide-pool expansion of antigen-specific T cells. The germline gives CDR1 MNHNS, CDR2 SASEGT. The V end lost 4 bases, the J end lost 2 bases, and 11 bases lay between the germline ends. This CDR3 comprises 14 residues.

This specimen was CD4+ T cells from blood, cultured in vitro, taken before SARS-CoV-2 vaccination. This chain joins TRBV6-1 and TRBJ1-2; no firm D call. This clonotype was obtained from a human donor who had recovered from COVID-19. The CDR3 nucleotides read TGTGCCAGCAGTGTGACCGCTATGAACTATGGCTACACCTTC. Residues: CASSVTAMNYGYTF.